These T cell receptor beta chains were read from a single sample in a study of low-dose radiotherapy and immunotherapy resistance in tumors. One entry per CDR3 protein results from TCRdb running MiXCR on the reads. The repertoire holds approximately 84,000 distinct CDR3 sequences, roughly a sixth seen once, with over 2.5% in the top ten. Sequencing was performed on PBMCs, taken before treatment. These receptors were taken from a male donor with prostate cancer. Both conserved end residues are trimmed from each CDR3. Clone size is given for some rows only: seen once, a few or many times, or a class if the clone is expanded.

size,V,J,CDR3
many,TRBV7-9,TRBJ2-3,ASSSGTGNTDTQY
many,TRBV2,TRBJ2-5,ASKQETQY
many,TRBV7-3,TRBJ2-2,ASSSGGSRRGTGELF
-,TRBV5-5,TRBJ1-2,ASSLGRGNYGYT
many,TRBV5-1,TRBJ2-3,ASSVRLYTDTQY
few,TRBV6-5,TRBJ1-4,ASSLDRGAKLF
many,TRBV12-3/TRBV12-4,TRBJ2-7,ASSFQGYREDSYEQY
many,TRBV7-2,TRBJ2-3,ASSLGPPGQGSDTQY
many,TRBV10-2,TRBJ2-5,ASSESSRGETQY
many,TRBV6-5,TRBJ2-5,ASNLRGRGARETQY
many,TRBV4-2,TRBJ2-2,ASSQEVDTGELF
many,TRBV7-3,TRBJ2-3,ASSPRGRTTDTQY
many,TRBV6-2/TRBV6-3,TRBJ2-3,ASSERRVIVGDTQY
many,TRBV18,TRBJ2-7,ASSPSGGSVNEQY
many,TRBV14,TRBJ2-2,ASSLGGHPTGELF
-,TRBV5-6,TRBJ1-2,ASSHYGDSRRDGYT
many,TRBV5-1,TRBJ2-6,ASSPGDATLSGANVLT
many,TRBV6-5,TRBJ2-1,ASSYMGGSYNEQF
many,TRBV10-3,TRBJ2-2,AISPGSSTGELF
many,TRBV15,TRBJ2-5,ATSRDGFKEETQY
-,TRBV13,TRBJ1-4,ASSLRRTNEKLF
many,TRBV6-6,TRBJ2-5,ASAAFGGYETQY
few,TRBV28,TRBJ2-7,ASSLIPGGYEQY
-,TRBV28,TRBJ2-1,ASSLGREGPYNEQF
few,TRBV9,TRBJ2-2,ASSTRQKNTGELF
many,TRBV29-1,TRBJ2-1,SARDRGGDEQF
-,TRBV28,TRBJ2-7,ASSLLGGPGELY
many,TRBV27,TRBJ1-4,ASSLSSGVGEKLF
-,TRBV20-1,TRBJ2-2,SATRGERGGLLTGELF
many,TRBV11-2,TRBJ2-7,ASSSLVRGGGIEQY
-,TRBV6-4,TRBJ2-3,ASGTGHTDTQY
-,TRBV19,TRBJ1-4,VSSRWGATNEKVF
many,TRBV6-2/TRBV6-3,TRBJ2-1,ASREVTSGGVNEQF
many,TRBV27,TRBJ2-3,ASSLKGGTDTQY
many,TRBV5-1,TRBJ2-3,ASSSTGTATDTQY
many,TRBV20-1,TRBJ1-5,SVGGRLNQPQH
many,TRBV9,TRBJ2-3,ASSVGGESTDTQY
many,TRBV5-1,TRBJ1-1,ASSFGYAARRVNTEAF
many,TRBV4-2,TRBJ1-6,ASSQFMAQGANSPLH
many,TRBV4-2,TRBJ2-2,ASSQDTGAPGELF
-,TRBV12-5,TRBJ2-1,ASGLVPRQGKSEQF
many,TRBV18,TRBJ1-2,ASSPQNRDYGYT
many,TRBV18,TRBJ1-5,ASSLGQGRNQPQH
many,TRBV4-2,TRBJ2-7,ASSQGELAGTYEQY
many,TRBV7-9,TRBJ2-1,ASSRSSSYNEQF
many,TRBV20-1,TRBJ2-7,SGGETYEQY
-,TRBV11-2,TRBJ2-3,ASVQLTGTPGTDTQY
many,TRBV6-2/TRBV6-3,TRBJ1-5,ASSYSYSQPQH
many,TRBV5-4,TRBJ2-1,ASSGQYNEQF
many,TRBV9,TRBJ1-5,ASSEQGNQPQH